These 5 T cell receptor beta chains were sequenced from one sample in a study of T cell clonotyping in hematopoietic cell transplantation. TCRdb's copy holds only in-frame clones and misses some; the assay was immunoSEQ multiplex PCR. The sample carries tens of thousands of clones, 90% to 95% recorded once. Regarding time point: recipient sample about 28 days before transplant, after cytoreduction. The sample in question was peripheral blood mononuclear cells, obtained before stem cell transplant. The receptors were sampled from a man in his forties with chronic myeloid leukemia. Some clones in this sample may be carry-over from other donors' samples.

CDR3 nucleotides: TGCGCCAGCAGCAGGGAAGTGAATCGTCGAACAGATACGCAGTATTTT. Encoded protein: CASSREVNRRTDTQYF. V usage is TRBV5-1 and J usage is TRBJ2-3, with D unresolved. The length of the CDR3 is 16 residues. The V and J ends lost 4 bases and 3 bases respectively, with 18 bases between them. Germline V gene lookup returns CDR1 SGHRS and CDR2 YFSETQ.

V usage is TRBV10-3 and J usage is TRBJ1-2; D gene unclear. The CDR3 consists of 15 residues. Between the trimmed V and J ends, which lost 3 bases and 8 bases, there was a span of 19 bases. Germline CDR1 reads ENHRY; CDR2 reads SYGVKD. This CDR3 reads CAISDPRESLKGYTF. As DNA, the CDR3 is TGTGCCATCAGTGACCCACGAGAATCTCTGAAGGGCTACACCTTC.

This rearrangement joins TRBV6-5 to TRBJ2-7, with D possibly matching TRBD1 (5 bases). V was shortened by 3 bases and J by 4 bases, with 7 bases between the two germline ends. The germline CDR1 and CDR2 sequences are MNHEY and SVGAGI. The CDR3 has 12 residues. In DNA form, the CDR3 reads TGTGCCAGCAGTTATAGGGGTTACGAGCAGTACTTC. Protein sequence: CASSYRGYEQYF.

The CDR3 DNA follows: TGTGCCAGCAGTTACTCGAAAGGGGCGGGAGGAAACACCATATATTTT. It codes for CASSYSKGAGGNTIYF. The gene calls are TRBV6-5 and TRBJ1-3, with D possibly matching TRBD1 (5 bases). Germline CDR1 reads MNHEY; CDR2 reads SVGAGI. The V gene lost 0 bases and the J gene lost 4 bases, with 13 bases spanning the gap. The CDR3 is 16 residues long.

The chain uses TRBV7-6 and TRBJ2-7, with TRBD2 identical over 8 bases. Trimming at V came to 2 bases and at J to 2 bases, leaving 11 bases not matched to a gene. The CDR3 runs 17 residues. Germline CDR1 is SGHVS and CDR2 is FNYEAQ. The CDR3: CASSLQVLGGGTYEQYF. DNA for the CDR3: TGTGCCAGCAGCTTACAAGTACTGGGCGGGGGGACCTACGAGCAGTACTTC.